A selection of T cell receptor beta chains follows, all from one sample in a study of glioma-infiltrating T cells. TCRdb recomputed calls from the multiplex PCR reads with MiXCR, one row per CDR3 protein. The data hold tens of thousands of distinct CDR3 sequences, with 40% observed a single time. Input material: glioma tissue, nonneoplastic brain tissue, or PBMCs (not recorded which). The receptor set was obtained from a human donor with low-grade glioma or glioblastoma, undergoing nonglioma brain surgery, or in good health (not recorded which). Each CDR3 is given without its conserved first and last residue. D genes are given only for firm matches.

-	TRBV29-1	TRBJ1-1	SVDGNTARNTEAF
-	TRBV19	TRBJ1-5	ASRGFSNQPQH
TRBD1	TRBV20-1	TRBJ1-1	SANRDRGTEAF
TRBD2	TRBV4-1	TRBJ2-7	ASSSRLAGENRGEQY
-	TRBV10-3	TRBJ2-1	AISDPDRRGNEQF
-	TRBV11-2	TRBJ2-5	ASRGPGAYQETQY
-	TRBV2	TRBJ2-2	ASRVTGELF
-	TRBV29-1	TRBJ2-5	SVEFGARGETQY
-	TRBV4-1	TRBJ1-4	ASSQRGRSHNEKLF
TRBD2	TRBV6-6	TRBJ2-1	ASSYLQAGGYNEQF
-	TRBV2	TRBJ2-5	GSSESTSGTETQY
TRBD1	TRBV19	TRBJ1-5	ASSPDRVGQPQH
-	TRBV6-1	TRBJ2-1	ASSLGNEQF
-	TRBV6-5	TRBJ2-7	ASSYSRPGAVTYEQY
-	TRBV4-1	TRBJ2-7	ASSQEGYQQY
-	TRBV7-3	TRBJ2-5	ASSRDRGQKTQY
-	TRBV4-2	TRBJ2-5	ASSHSERGETQY
-	TRBV2	TRBJ1-5	ASRGTGPEQPQH
TRBD1	TRBV12-3/TRBV12-4	TRBJ1-3	ASSPGQGNGNTIY
-	TRBV24-1	TRBJ2-7	ATSERGQSYEQY
TRBD1	TRBV28	TRBJ2-6	ASSLPMGQGYGANVLT
-	TRBV30	TRBJ2-7	AWAKGRAREQY
-	TRBV4-1	TRBJ1-2	ASSQEGIFYGYT
-	TRBV5-4	TRBJ2-7	ASSLDSRLEQY
TRBD2	TRBV20-1	TRBJ2-5	SARERGSGRFSETQY
-	TRBV12-3/TRBV12-4	TRBJ2-6	ACTSLPGANVLT
-	TRBV7-9	TRBJ2-5	AGGASTWETQY
-	TRBV20-1	TRBJ1-1	SARENTEAS
TRBD1	TRBV19	TRBJ1-2	ASSTRDRVNGYT
-	TRBV6-1	TRBJ1-1	ASSRRGAYAF
-	TRBV2	TRBJ1-2	ASSEERVGGYT
-	TRBV19	TRBJ1-2	ASRTQARSGYGYT
-	TRBV27	TRBJ2-1	ASSLVRGGLEQF
TRBD2	TRBV5-6	TRBJ2-7	ASSNLGTNGSGEQY
-	TRBV2	TRBJ1-5	ASSESRKPQH
TRBD2	TRBV6-1	TRBJ2-2	ASRKGGPAGELF
-	TRBV28	TRBJ1-4	ASSLWGPGTNEKMF
-	TRBV20-1	TRBJ2-7	SAKNTLAPYEQY
-	TRBV2	TRBJ1-1	ASSETGSLNTEAF